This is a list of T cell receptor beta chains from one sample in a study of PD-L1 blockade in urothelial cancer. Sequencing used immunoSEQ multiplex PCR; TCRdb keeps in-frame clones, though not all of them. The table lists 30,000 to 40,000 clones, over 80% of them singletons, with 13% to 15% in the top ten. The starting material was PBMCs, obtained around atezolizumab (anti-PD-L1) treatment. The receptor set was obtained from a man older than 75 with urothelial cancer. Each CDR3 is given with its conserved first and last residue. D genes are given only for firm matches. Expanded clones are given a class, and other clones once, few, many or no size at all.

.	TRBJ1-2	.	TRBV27	CASSPSEGFRGYTF	TGTGCCAGCAGCCCCTCGGAGGGCTTTCGAGGCTACACCTTC
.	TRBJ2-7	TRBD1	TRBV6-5	CASKPDRGEQYF	TGTGCCAGCAAGCCGGACAGGGGCGAGCAGTACTTC
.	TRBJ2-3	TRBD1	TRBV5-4	CASSTRDRVKADTQYF	TGTGCCAGCAGCACTCGGGACAGGGTGAAGGCAGATACGCAGTATTTT
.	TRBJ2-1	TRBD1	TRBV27	CASTPQGTGGTEQFF	TGTGCCAGCACCCCCCAGGGGACAGGGGGCACTGAGCAGTTCTTC
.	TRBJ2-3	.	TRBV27	CASSKADTDTQYF	TGTGCCAGCAGTAAAGCCGACACAGATACGCAGTATTTT
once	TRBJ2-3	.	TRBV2	CASSELGPLGTDTQYF	TGTGCCAGCAGTGAATTGGGGCCTCTAGGCACAGATACGCAGTATTTT
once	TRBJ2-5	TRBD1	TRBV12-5	CASENRGLEETQYF	TGTGCTAGTGAAAACAGGGGGTTGGAAGAGACCCAGTACTTC
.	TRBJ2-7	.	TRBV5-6	CASSLDRAYEQYF	TGTGCCAGCAGCTTGGACAGGGCCTACGAGCAGTACTTC
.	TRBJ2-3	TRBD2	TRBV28	CASSPRGLAGPDTQYF	TGTGCCAGCAGTCCCAGGGGACTAGCGGGCCCGGATACGCAGTATTTT
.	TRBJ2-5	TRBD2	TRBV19	CASSSIRGSGETQYF	TGTGCCAGTAGTTCCATACGCGGGAGTGGGGAGACCCAGTACTTC
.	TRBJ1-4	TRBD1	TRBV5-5	CASSLSGTGYSNEKLFF	TGTGCCAGCAGCTTATCCGGGACAGGGTATTCTAATGAAAAACTGTTTTTT
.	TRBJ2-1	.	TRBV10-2	CASSEVGRGSSYNEQFF	TGCGCCAGCAGTGAGGTGGGGAGGGGGAGCTCCTACAATGAGCAGTTCTTC
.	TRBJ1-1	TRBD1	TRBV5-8	CASSWGPGGTEAFF	TGTGCCAGCAGCTGGGGCCCAGGGGGCACTGAAGCTTTCTTT
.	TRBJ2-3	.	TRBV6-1	CASSEWGQSTDTQYF	TGTGCCAGCAGTGAGTGGGGGCAGAGCACAGATACGCAGTATTTT
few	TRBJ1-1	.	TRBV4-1	CASSQGVRENTEAFF	TGCGCCAGCAGCCAAGGAGTCAGGGAGAACACTGAAGCTTTCTTT
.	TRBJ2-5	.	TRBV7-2	CASSLGRGETQYF	TGTGCCAGCAGCTTAGGCAGAGGGGAGACCCAGTACTTC
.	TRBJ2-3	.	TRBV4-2	CASSQRDTDTQYF	TGTGCCAGCAGCCAGCGGGACACAGATACGCAGTATTTT
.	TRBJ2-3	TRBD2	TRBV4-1	CASSQDRVAGDTDTQYF	TGCGCCAGCAGCCAAGATCGAGTGGCGGGGGACACAGATACGCAGTATTTT
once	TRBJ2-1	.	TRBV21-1	CASSKTGAKGNEQFF	TGTGCCAGCAGCAAGACAGGGGCGAAGGGCAATGAGCAGTTCTTC
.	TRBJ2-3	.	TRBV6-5	CASRRPGGTDTQYF	TGTGCCAGCAGACGCCCGGGGGGCACAGATACGCAGTATTTT
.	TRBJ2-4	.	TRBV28	CASSLESLPGKNIQYF	TGTGCCAGCAGTTTAGAGTCCCTACCCGGCAAAAACATTCAGTACTTC
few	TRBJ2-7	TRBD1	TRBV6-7	CASSHRGLHEQYF	TGTGCCAGCAGCCACAGGGGCCTACACGAGCAGTACTTC
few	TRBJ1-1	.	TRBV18	CASSGQLVQNTEAFF	TGTGCCAGCTCAGGCCAGTTGGTCCAGAACACTGAAGCTTTCTTT
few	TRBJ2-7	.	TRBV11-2	CASSLDLASAHEQYF	TGTGCCAGCAGCTTAGATCTGGCTAGCGCGCACGAGCAGTACTTC
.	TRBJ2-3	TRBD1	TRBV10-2	CASSRQGQGTDTQYF	TGCGCCAGCAGCAGACAGGGACAGGGCACAGATACGCAGTATTTT
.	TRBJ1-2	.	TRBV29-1	CSVGRGMNYGYTF	TGCAGCGTTGGTCGGGGTATGAACTATGGCTACACCTTC
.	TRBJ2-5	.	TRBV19	CASLAREGGEETQYF	TGTGCCAGCCTCGCTCGAGAGGGGGGGGAAGAGACCCAGTACTTC
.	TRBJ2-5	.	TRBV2	CASRGEVLVRGETQYF	TGTGCCAGCAGGGGTGAGGTTCTAGTGCGGGGAGAGACCCAGTACTTC
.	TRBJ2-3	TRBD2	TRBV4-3	CASSPVAGGDTQYF	TGCGCCAGCAGCCCCGTAGCGGGAGGGGATACGCAGTATTTT
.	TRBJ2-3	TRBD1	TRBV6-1	CASSGTGNTDTQYF	TGTGCCAGCAGTGGGACAGGTAACACAGATACGCAGTATTTT
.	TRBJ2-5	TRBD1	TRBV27	CASSSGTGGQETQYF	TGTGCCAGCAGCTCTGGGACAGGGGGACAAGAGACCCAGTACTTC
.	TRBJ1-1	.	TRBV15	CATRSTNRALNTEAFF	TGTGCCACCAGAAGTACGAACAGGGCCTTGAACACTGAAGCTTTCTTT
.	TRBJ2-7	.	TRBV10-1	CASSESRGSVGEQYF	TGCGCCAGCAGTGAGTCGAGAGGGTCGGTCGGCGAGCAGTACTTC
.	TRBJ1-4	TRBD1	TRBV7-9	CASSYGQGATNEKLFF	TGTGCCAGCAGCTACGGACAGGGGGCAACTAATGAAAAACTGTTTTTT
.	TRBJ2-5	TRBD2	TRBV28	CASSSSGGYQETQYF	TGTGCCAGCAGTTCTAGCGGGGGGTACCAAGAGACCCAGTACTTC
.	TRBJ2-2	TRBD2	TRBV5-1	CASSSSTSGRGTGELFF	TGCGCCAGCAGCTCCTCGACTAGCGGGAGGGGAACCGGGGAGCTGTTTTTT
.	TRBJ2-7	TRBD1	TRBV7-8	CANSRDRGYYEQYF	TGTGCCAACAGTCGGGACAGGGGGTACTACGAGCAGTACTTC
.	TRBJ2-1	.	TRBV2	CASRSRLYNEQFF	TGTGCCAGCAGGAGTAGACTGTACAATGAGCAGTTCTTC
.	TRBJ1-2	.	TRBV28	CASSFRGYGYTF	TGTGCCAGCAGTTTCCGCGGATATGGCTACACCTTC
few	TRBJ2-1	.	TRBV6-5	CASSYSTGTYYNEQFF	TGTGCCAGCAGTTACTCGACGGGGACATACTACAATGAGCAGTTCTTC
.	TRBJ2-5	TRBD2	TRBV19	CASSMAPGTSRTETQYF	TGTGCCAGTAGTATGGCTCCCGGGACTAGCAGAACAGAGACCCAGTACTTC
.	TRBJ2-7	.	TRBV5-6	CASSLFDAGEQYF	TGTGCCAGCAGCTTGTTCGACGCGGGGGAGCAGTACTTC
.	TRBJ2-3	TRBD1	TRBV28	CASSIRQGSQYF	TGTGCCAGCAGTATCCGACAGGGCTCGCAGTATTTT
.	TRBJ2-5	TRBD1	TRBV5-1	CASSSGTGDLAKETQYF	TGCGCCAGCAGTTCCGGGACAGGGGATTTGGCCAAAGAGACCCAGTACTTC
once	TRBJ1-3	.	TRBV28	CASRGRRTDTIYF	TGTGCCAGCAGAGGACGGAGGACGGACACCATATATTTT
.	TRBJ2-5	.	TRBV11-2	CASSLDSKAGEETQYF	TGTGCCAGCAGCTTAGATAGCAAAGCGGGTGAAGAGACCCAGTACTTC
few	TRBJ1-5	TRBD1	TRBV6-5	CASRTGQSSNQPQHF	TGTGCCAGCAGAACGGGACAGTCGAGCAATCAGCCCCAGCATTTT
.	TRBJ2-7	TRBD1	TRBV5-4	CASSLRDRGYEQYF	TGTGCCAGCAGCTTGAGGGACAGGGGCTACGAGCAGTACTTC
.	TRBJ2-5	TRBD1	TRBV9	CASSGGQGETQYF	TGTGCCAGCAGCGGGGGACAGGGGGAGACCCAGTACTTC
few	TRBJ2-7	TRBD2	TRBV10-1	CASTSGLAGGLQWEQYF	TGCGCCAGCACCTCTGGGTTAGCGGGAGGGCTCCAATGGGAGCAGTACTTC
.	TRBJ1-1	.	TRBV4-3	CASSQDYRGNTEAFF	TGCGCCAGCAGCCAAGATTACCGGGGAAACACTGAAGCTTTCTTT
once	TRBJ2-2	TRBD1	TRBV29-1	CSVTGQGANTGELFF	TGCAGCGTTACCGGGCAGGGGGCGAACACCGGGGAGCTGTTTTTT
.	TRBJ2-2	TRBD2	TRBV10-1	CASCPSGRDTGELFF	TGCGCCAGCTGCCCAAGCGGGAGGGACACCGGGGAGCTGTTTTTT
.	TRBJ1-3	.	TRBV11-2	CASSFSGTGNTIYF	TGTGCCAGCAGCTTTTCGGGGACTGGAAACACCATATATTTT
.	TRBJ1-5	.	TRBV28	CASSLLSSNQPQHF	TGTGCCAGCAGTTTATTATCTAGCAATCAGCCCCAGCATTTT